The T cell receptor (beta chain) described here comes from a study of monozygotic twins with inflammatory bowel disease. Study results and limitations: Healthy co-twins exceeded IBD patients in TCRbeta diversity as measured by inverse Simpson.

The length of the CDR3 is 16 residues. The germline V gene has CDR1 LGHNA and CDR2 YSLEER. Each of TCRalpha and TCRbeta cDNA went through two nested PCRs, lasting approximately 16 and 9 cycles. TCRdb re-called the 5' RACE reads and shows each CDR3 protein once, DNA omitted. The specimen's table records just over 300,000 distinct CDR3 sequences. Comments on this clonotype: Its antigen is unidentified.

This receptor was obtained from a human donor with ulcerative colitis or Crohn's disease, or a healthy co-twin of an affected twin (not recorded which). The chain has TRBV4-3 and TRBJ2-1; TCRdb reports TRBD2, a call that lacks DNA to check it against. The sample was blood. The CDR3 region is CASSRHALAGASEQFF.